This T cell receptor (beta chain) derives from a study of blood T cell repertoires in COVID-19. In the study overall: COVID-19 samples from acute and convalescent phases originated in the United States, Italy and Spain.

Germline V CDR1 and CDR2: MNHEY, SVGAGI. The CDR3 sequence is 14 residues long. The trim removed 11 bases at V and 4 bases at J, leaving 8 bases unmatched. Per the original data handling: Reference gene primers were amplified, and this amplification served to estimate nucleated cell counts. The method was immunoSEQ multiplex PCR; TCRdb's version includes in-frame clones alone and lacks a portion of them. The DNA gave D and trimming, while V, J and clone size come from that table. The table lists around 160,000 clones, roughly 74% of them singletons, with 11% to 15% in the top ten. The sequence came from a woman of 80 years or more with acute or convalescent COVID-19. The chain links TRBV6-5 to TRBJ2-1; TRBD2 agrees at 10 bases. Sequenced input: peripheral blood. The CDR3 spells CASHLAGAYNEQFF. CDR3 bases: TGTGCCTCCCACCTAGCGGGGGCTTACAATGAGCAGTTCTTC.